The 8 T cell receptor beta chains reported below all come from one sample, sequenced in a study of CD8 T cells in ankylosing spondylitis. TCRdb itself ran the 5' RACE reads through MiXCR, one entry per CDR3 protein. This table has 290,000 or so distinct CDR3 sequences, 20% appearing once. Sequencing was carried out using blood, either unsorted or a sorted T cell fraction (not recorded which). Receptors were obtained from a female donor with ankylosing spondylitis or in good health (not recorded which).

This clonotype has at least ten counts. The J gene is TRBJ2-1, the V gene TRBV12-3 or TRBV12-4; 13 nucleotides match TRBD2. This CDR3 spans 16 amino acids. Trimming removed 6 bases from V and 3 bases from J; junction bases left unmatched: 5. The CDR3 loop is CASSEGLAGSYNEQFF. DNA of the CDR3: TGTGCCAGCAGCGAGGGACTAGCGGGAAGCTACAATGAGCAGTTCTTC.

CDR3 loop: CSAPDGNQPQHF. As DNA, the CDR3 is TGCAGTGCGCCGGACGGGAATCAGCCCCAGCATTTT. The V call is TRBV20-1, the J call TRBJ1-5; D is unclear. CDR1 is DFQATT, CDR2 SNEGSKA, per germline (reference sequence). Trimming removed 6 bases at V and 4 bases at J, with 10 bases between. The CDR3 loop spans 12 amino acids.

This rearrangement joins TRBV29-1 to TRBJ2-2; 10 bases line up with TRBD1. V lost 7 bases and J lost 0; bases outside the gene matches: 2. The CDR3 is made up of 14 amino acids. The germline V gene encodes CDR1 SQVTM and CDR2 ANQGSEA. CDR3 in amino acids: CSAGTGANTGELFF. The DNA for the CDR3 is TGCAGCGCGGGGACAGGGGCGAACACCGGGGAGCTGTTTTTT.

This clonotype appeared many times. The rearrangement links TRBV29-1 to TRBJ2-1; perhaps TRBD2 as D (6 bases). The CDR3 has 14 residues. From germline, CDR1 is SQVTM and CDR2 ANQGSEA. V dropped 7 bases and J dropped 5 bases, with 18 bases sitting between them. CDR3 in amino acids: CSALDYLTHNEQFF. The DNA for the CDR3 is TGCAGCGCCCTGGACTACCTAACCCACAATGAGCAGTTCTTC.

J is TRBJ2-1 and V is TRBV2; D might be TRBD2 (5 bases). V was shortened by 7 bases and J by 3 bases, with 13 bases between the two germline ends. The CDR3 has 14 amino acids. Germline V gene data show CDR1 as SNHLY and CDR2 as FYNNEI. For the CDR3, the DNA is TGTGCCAGCAACGGAGACGCGGGCTACAATGAGCAGTTCTTC. Translated: CASNGDAGYNEQFF.

The gene calls are TRBV20-1 and TRBJ2-1, with 11 bases matching TRBD2. With V trimmed by 3 bases and J by 5 bases, 9 bases remained unmatched. CDR1 is DFQATT and CDR2 is SNEGSKA in the germline V gene (reference sequence). The CDR3 is 16 amino acids. DNA for the CDR3: TGCAGTGCTAGTCCCCCGGGACTAGCGGCAGACAATGAGCAGTTCTTC. Its translation: CSASPPGLAADNEQFF.

This clonotype occurred a few times. The CDR3 DNA follows: TGCGCCAGCAGCTTGGCCCCCGGCGGGAGCTCCTACAATGAGCAGTTCTTC. This encodes CASSLAPGGSSYNEQFF. The chain couples TRBV5-1 to TRBJ2-1; 7 bases align to TRBD2. Losses at the gene ends were 0 bases for V and 0 bases for J; bases not matched to a gene: 6. Germline assignment: CDR1 SGHRS and CDR2 YFSETQ. This CDR3 spans 17 amino acids.

CDR3 sequence reads: CASSPRGGRETQYF. The CDR3 DNA reads as TGTGCCAGCAGTCCCCGAGGCGGGAGAGAGACCCAGTACTTC. The rearrangement uses TRBV12-3 or TRBV12-4 and TRBJ2-5, with 7 positions matching TRBD2. The CDR3 is 14 amino acids. Unmatched junction bases numbered 7, after V lost 5 bases and J lost 4 bases.